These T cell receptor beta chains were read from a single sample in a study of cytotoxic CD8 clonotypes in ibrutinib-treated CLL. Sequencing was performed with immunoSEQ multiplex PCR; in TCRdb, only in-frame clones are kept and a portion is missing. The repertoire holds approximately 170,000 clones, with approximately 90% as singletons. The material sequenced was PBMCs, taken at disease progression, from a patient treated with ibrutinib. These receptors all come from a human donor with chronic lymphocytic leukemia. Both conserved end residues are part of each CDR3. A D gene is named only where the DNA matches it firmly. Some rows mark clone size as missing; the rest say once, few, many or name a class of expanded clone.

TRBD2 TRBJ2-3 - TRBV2 CASQETSGRAGGTHF TGTGCCAGCCAGGAGACTAGCGGGAGGGCCGGGGGGACGCATTTT
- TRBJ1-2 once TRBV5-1 CASSLTGLGGYTF TGCGCCAGCAGCTTAACCGGGCTCGGGGGCTACACCTTC
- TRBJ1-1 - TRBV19 CASRDDRVMNTEAFF TGTGCCAGTAGGGATGACAGAGTCATGAACACTGAAGCTTTCTTT
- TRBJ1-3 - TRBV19 CASTPSQTVSGNTIYF TGTGCCAGTACTCCATCCCAGACCGTCTCTGGAAACACCATATATTTT
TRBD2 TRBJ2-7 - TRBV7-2 CASSLTSGRYSYEQYF TGTGCCAGCAGCTTAACTAGCGGGAGGTACTCCTACGAGCAGTACTTC
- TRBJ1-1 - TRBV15 CATSREHEKAFF TGTGCCACCAGCAGAGAGCACGAGAAAGCTTTCTTT
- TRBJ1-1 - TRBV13 CASSPRRFGDDEAFF TGTGCCAGCAGCCCGAGGCGGTTTGGGGACGATGAAGCTTTCTTT
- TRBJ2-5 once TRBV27 CASGNQGGGIMETQYF TGTGCCAGCGGAAACCAGGGGGGGGGCATAATGGAGACCCAGTACTTC
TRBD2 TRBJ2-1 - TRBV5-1 CASSWVIAGNNEQFF TGCGCCAGCAGCTGGGTGATAGCGGGCAACAATGAGCAGTTCTTC
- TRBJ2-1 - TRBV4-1 CASSPRASSSYNEQFF TGCGCCAGCAGCCCCCGGGCATCGAGCTCCTACAATGAGCAGTTCTTC
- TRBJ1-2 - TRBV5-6 CASSRQIRNYGYTF TGTGCCAGCAGTAGACAAATCCGAAACTATGGCTACACCTTC
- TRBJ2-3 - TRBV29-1 CSVEVLTQYF TGCAGCGTTGAAGTGCTTACGCAGTATTTT
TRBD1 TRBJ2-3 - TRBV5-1 CASSSYYRGLSTDTQYF TGCGCCAGCAGCTCCTACTACAGGGGGCTGAGCACAGATACGCAGTATTTT
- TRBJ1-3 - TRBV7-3 CASSLTGGHSGNTIYF TGTGCCAGCAGCTTAACAGGAGGCCATTCTGGAAACACCATATATTTT
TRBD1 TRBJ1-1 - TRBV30 CAWSRTGPSMNTEAFF TGTGCCTGGAGTCGGACAGGGCCCTCCATGAACACTGAAGCTTTCTTT
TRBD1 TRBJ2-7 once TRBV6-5 CASRTPRGNLDEQYF TGTGCCAGCAGGACTCCCAGGGGGAATCTAGACGAGCAGTACTTC